The 27 T cell receptor beta chains below come from one sample, sequenced in a study of blood T cell repertoires in COVID-19. The method was immunoSEQ multiplex PCR; TCRdb's version includes in-frame clones alone and lacks a portion of them. The sample contains under 350,000 clones, about nine tenths of which appear only once. The sample comprised PBMCs or T cells enriched from blood (not recorded which). The source is a woman aged 40-49 years who had recovered from COVID-19.

The chain is built from TRBV2 and TRBJ2-7; 9 bases match TRBD2. Germline V CDR1 and CDR2: SNHLY, FYNNEI. The CDR3 totals 14 residues. The ends lost 5 bases at V and 4 bases at J; junction bases unmatched: 6. The DNA for the CDR3 is TGTGCCAGCAGTCCACCGGGACTAGCTTACGAGCAGTACTTC. Amino acids: CASSPPGLAYEQYF.

V gene TRBV4-1 combines with J gene TRBJ2-7; 11 nucleotides line up with TRBD2. This CDR3 is built from 15 residues. Per the germline V gene, CDR1 is MGHRA and CDR2 is YSYEKL. J lost 3 bases, V lost 1 base, and 2 bases had no gene match. The CDR3 sequence is CASSQALAGGYEQYF. The CDR3 coding sequence is TGCGCCAGCAGCCAAGCTCTAGCGGGAGGCTACGAGCAGTACTTC.

This clone was recorded only once. The rearrangement links TRBV30 to TRBJ1-5; possible D gene TRBD1, 5 bases. The CDR3 sequence is 13 residues long. Per germline, CDR1 GTSNPN and CDR2 SVGIG (reference sequence). The V gene lost 1 base and the J gene lost 5 bases, with 9 bases spanning the gap. CDR3 amino acids: CAWSAGRDQPQHF. Written as DNA, the CDR3 is TGTGCCTGGAGTGCTGGCAGGGATCAGCCCCAGCATTTT.

This clone appeared a single time. The V call is TRBV11-2, the J call TRBJ2-7; TRBD1 matches 8 bases. The CDR3 covers 16 residues. Germline values: CDR1 SGHAT, CDR2 FQNNGV. V lost 4 bases to trimming and J lost 0 bases; unmatched junction nucleotides: 8. The CDR3 DNA follows: TGTGCCAGCAGCTCGCAAAGGGACAGGAGCTCCTACGAGCAGTACTTC. It yields the protein CASSSQRDRSSYEQYF.

This clone has just a few counts. V usage is TRBV7-9 and J usage is TRBJ2-1, with D maybe TRBD2 (7 bases). V was trimmed by 1 base and J by 4 bases, leaving 14 bases between them. Germline V gene sequence: CDR1 SEHNR, CDR2 FQNEAQ (reference sequence). The CDR3 is 16 residues long. CDR3 loop: CASSLVIGGHYNEQFF. DNA of the CDR3: TGTGCCAGCAGCTTAGTCATCGGGGGGCATTACAATGAGCAGTTCTTC.

This chain uses TRBV5-1 with TRBJ1-3, with TRBD1 matching 7 bases. J was trimmed by 0 bases and V by 5 bases; bases with no gene match: 5. This CDR3 contains 15 residues. Germline CDR1 and CDR2: SGHRS and YFSETQ. The CDR3 here is CASRPTGSSGNTIYF. CDR3 nucleotides: TGCGCCAGCAGACCGACAGGGAGCTCTGGAAACACCATATATTTT.

The chain uses TRBV29-1 and TRBJ1-1; possibly TRBD1 for D (5 bases). The CDR3 is 10 amino acids. With 4 bases removed from V and 11 bases from J, the gap between germline ends came to 11 bases. Germline CDR1 and CDR2: SQVTM and ANQGSEA. The CDR3 DNA reads as TGCAGCGTTGTTAATGGGGGGGCTTTCTTT. This translates into CSVVNGGAFF.

This chain joins TRBV6-1 and TRBJ1-4; D unresolved. Germline V gene sequence: CDR1 MNHNS, CDR2 SASEGT. V dropped 0 bases and J dropped 6 bases, with 11 bases sitting between them. The CDR3 length is 15 residues. In DNA form, the CDR3 reads TGTGCCAGCAGTGAAGCTACGGGGTTATATGAAAAACTGTTTTTT. Its protein product is CASSEATGLYEKLFF.

The chain is built from TRBV29-1 and TRBJ2-3, with D possibly TRBD1 on 5 matching bases. Trimming stripped 8 bases from V and 2 bases from J, with 17 bases between. Germline V gene lookup returns CDR1 SQVTM and CDR2 ANQGSEA. CDR3 size: 14 residues. DNA for the CDR3: TGCAGCACCCGACAGATACATAACACAGATACGCAGTATTTT. Translating it yields CSTRQIHNTDTQYF.

This chain joins TRBV18 and TRBJ1-1; D might be TRBD1 (6 bases). This CDR3 is 16 amino acids long. Germline loops: CDR1 KGHSH, CDR2 LQKENI. Trimming took off 6 bases at V and 0 bases at J, with 17 bases between the two ends. CDR3: CASSQQGHPMNTEAFF. CDR3 DNA: TGTGCCAGCTCGCAACAGGGACACCCGATGAACACTGAAGCTTTCTTT.

This chain connects TRBV5-1 to TRBJ1-1; maybe TRBD1 (6 bases). There are 15 residues in the CDR3. V was trimmed by 7 bases and J by 1 base, leaving 17 bases between them. The germline CDR1 and CDR2 sequences are SGHRS and YFSETQ. CDR3 in DNA: TGCGCCAGCCATCCGGGGGGCTCTAGGAACACTGAAGCTTTCTTT. Residues: CASHPGGSRNTEAFF.

This rearrangement joins TRBV5-8 to TRBJ2-7; 9 bases fit TRBD1. Trimming took 3 bases from V and 2 from J; bases not matched to a gene: 0. The CDR3 totals 13 residues. Germline CDR1 and CDR2: SGHTS and YDEGEE. This CDR3 reads CASSWDRAYEQYF. Here the CDR3 DNA reads TGTGCCAGCAGCTGGGACAGGGCCTACGAGCAGTACTTC.

This chain uses TRBV28 with TRBJ2-1, with 11 nucleotides matching TRBD1. The CDR3 has 16 amino acids. Germline-derived CDR1 and CDR2 are MDHEN and SYDVKM. Germline trimming cut 4 bases from V and 7 bases from J; bases unmatched to any gene: 9. The CDR3, as DNA: TGTGCCAGCAGTTCCATAGGACAGGGGGCGAAAAATGAGCAGTTCTTC. Translating gives CASSSIGQGAKNEQFF.

The V gene is TRBV4-1, the J gene TRBJ1-1, with D perhaps TRBD1 (5 bases). Germline V lookup: CDR1 MGHRA, CDR2 YSYEKL. The V and J ends lost 4 bases and 4 bases respectively, with 10 bases between them. The CDR3 extends over 13 amino acids. In DNA, the CDR3 is TGCGCCAGCAGCCTCCTAAGGGGCACTGAAGCTTTCTTT. Protein: CASSLLRGTEAFF.

The V gene is TRBV5-4, the J gene TRBJ2-7; D unclear. V was trimmed by 0 bases and J by 7 bases, leaving 8 bases between them. Per germline, CDR1 SGHNT and CDR2 YYREEE (reference sequence). This CDR3 contains 12 residues. The CDR3: CASSLAAREQYF. The CDR3, as DNA: TGTGCCAGCAGCTTGGCCGCCCGGGAGCAGTACTTC.

The rearrangement links TRBV5-4 to TRBJ1-2; possibly TRBD1 for D (6 bases). The germline V gene has CDR1 SGHNT and CDR2 YYREEE (reference sequence). V lost 2 bases to trimming and J lost 4 bases, with 15 bases between them. CDR3 length: 15 amino acids. DNA of the CDR3: TGTGCCAGCAGCTTCCGTGGACAGTTCGTCTATGGCTACACCTTC. Protein product: CASSFRGQFVYGYTF. The full variable domain, in which reference TRBV5-4 and TRBJ1-2 provide the parts outside the CDR3, is ETGVTQSPTHLIKTRGQQVTLRCSSQSGHNTVSWYQQALGQGPQFIFQYYREEENGRGNFPPRFSGLQFPNYSSELNVNALELDDSALYLCASSFRGQFVYGYTFGSGTRLTVV.

The rearrangement uses TRBV2 and TRBJ2-1, with D possibly being TRBD2 (6 bases). Germline V gene lookup returns CDR1 SNHLY and CDR2 FYNNEI. Deletions cut 6 bases from V and 0 bases from J, with 18 bases between. CDR3 length equals 17 residues. CDR3 sequence: CASRGGRQGLSYNEQFF. The DNA for the CDR3 is TGTGCCAGCAGGGGGGGTAGGCAGGGTCTCTCCTACAATGAGCAGTTCTTC.

V gene TRBV2 combines with J gene TRBJ2-7; the match to TRBD2 covers 7 bases. The length of the CDR3 is 13 residues. Looked up from germline, CDR1 is SNHLY and CDR2 is FYNNEI. The ends lost 6 bases at V and 3 bases at J; junction bases unmatched: 5. The CDR3 sequence: CASSLSGGYEQYF. In DNA form, the CDR3 reads TGTGCCAGCAGCCTCTCGGGGGGCTACGAGCAGTACTTC.

This rearrangement joins TRBV3-1 (or the pseudogene TRBV3-2) to TRBJ2-7; TRBD1 agrees at 10 bases. This CDR3 contains 20 residues. Germline V lookup: CDR1 LGHDT, CDR2 YNNKEL (reference sequence). Trimming took 4 bases from V and 2 from J; bases not matched to a gene: 20. The chain's CDR3 is CASSPLPKLKTGGKTYEQYF. DNA for the CDR3: TGTGCCAGCAGCCCCTTACCTAAGCTTAAGACAGGGGGCAAAACCTACGAGCAGTACTTC.

This chain joins TRBV19 and TRBJ1-2, with TRBD1 identical over 9 bases. The V gene end was trimmed by 5 bases and the J gene end by 2 bases; junction bases not matched to a gene: 6. Per germline, CDR1 LNHDA and CDR2 SQIVND (reference sequence). The CDR3 spans 15 residues. Here the CDR3 reads CASSPPGQGNYGYTF. In nucleotides, the CDR3 is TGTGCCAGTAGTCCTCCGGGACAGGGAAACTATGGCTACACCTTC.

V gene TRBV18 combines with J gene TRBJ1-1; D is unclear. CDR1 KGHSH and CDR2 LQKENI come from the germline V gene. Trimming left V 4 bases short and J 0 bases short, with 12 bases between. This CDR3 has 15 amino acids. CDR3 in amino acids: CASSRATAMNTEAFF. The CDR3 nucleotides are TGTGCCAGCTCACGGGCCACAGCCATGAACACTGAAGCTTTCTTT.

The V gene is TRBV5-1, the J gene TRBJ2-1; TRBD2 agrees at 11 bases. Germline lookup yields CDR1 SGHRS and CDR2 YFSETQ. V was pared by 4 bases and J by 5 bases, with 8 bases of the junction left unmatched. The CDR3 is made up of 16 amino acids. In nucleotides, the CDR3 is TGCGCCAGCAGCCCCGTAGCGGGAGGGCGGAACAATGAGCAGTTCTTC. This encodes CASSPVAGGRNNEQFF.

This clone has just one count. The CDR3 reads CASKRGLRGTEAFF. DNA of the CDR3: TGTGCCAGCAAAAGAGGGTTGCGGGGCACTGAAGCTTTCTTT. The V gene is TRBV28, the J gene TRBJ1-1; D is unresolved. Trimming left V 7 bases short and J 4 bases short, with 16 bases between. Per the germline V gene, CDR1 is MDHEN and CDR2 is SYDVKM. This CDR3 spans 14 amino acids.

The chain employs TRBV10-1 and TRBJ2-7; 7 nucleotides match TRBD2. Per the germline V gene, CDR1 is WNHNN and CDR2 is SYGVQD (reference sequence). The V and J ends lost 6 bases and 4 bases, in that order; junction bases with no gene match: 3. The CDR3 spans 12 residues. The CDR3 protein is CASSPGGYEQYF. The CDR3 DNA is TGCGCCAGCAGCCCCGGGGGGTACGAGCAGTACTTC.

V is TRBV19 and J is TRBJ1-2; a possible D gene is TRBD1 (5 bases). CDR3 length equals 15 residues. The V end lost 3 bases, the J end lost 4 bases, and 15 bases lay between the germline ends. In germline, CDR1 is LNHDA, CDR2 SQIVND (reference sequence). CDR3: CASSMGGTARYGYTF. The CDR3 nucleotides are TGTGCCAGTAGTATGGGCGGGACGGCTCGCTATGGCTACACCTTC.

This clone was recorded a few times. This rearrangement joins TRBV25-1 to TRBJ2-7; 8 bases map to TRBD2. The length of the CDR3 is 14 residues. Germline V lookup: CDR1 MGHDK, CDR2 SYGVNS. V lost 8 bases and J lost 6; bases outside the gene matches: 12. Here the CDR3 reads CASGRAGASTEQYF. CDR3 coding DNA: TGTGCCAGCGGGAGAGCGGGAGCAAGCACCGAGCAGTACTTC.

The chain links TRBV30 to TRBJ1-6; 9 bases are shared with TRBD1. Germline V gene sequence: CDR1 GTSNPN, CDR2 SVGIG (reference sequence). Trimming at V came to 3 bases and at J to 8 bases, leaving 5 bases not matched to a gene. This CDR3 contains 14 residues. The CDR3 is CAWSRQGGHSPLHF. Here the CDR3 DNA reads TGTGCCTGGAGCAGACAGGGGGGTCATTCACCCCTCCACTTT.